A selection of T cell receptor beta chains follows, all from one sample in a study of T cells in tuberculosis. The method was immunoSEQ multiplex PCR; TCRdb's version includes in-frame clones alone and lacks a portion of them. The repertoire holds about 59,000 clones, 81% seen once, with 13% in the top ten. The sequencing input was CD1b-GMM tetramer-negative cells sorted from PBMCs. These receptors were taken from an adult woman with latent tuberculosis. The CDR3 runs from the conserved cysteine through the conserved F or W. Fields, in order: clone size, J gene, V gene, CDR3 protein. Only part of the rows carry a size: once, few, many, or a class if the clone is expanded.

>-|TRBJ1-5|TRBV6-1
CASRAAGAGQPQHF
>-|TRBJ2-7|TRBV6-1
CACLGGVSYEQYF
>-|TRBJ2-1|TRBV6-5
CASSYRGGQFF
>-|TRBJ2-7|TRBV28
CASRFTGSVAYEQYF
>-|TRBJ2-7|TRBV5-1
CASSPEGRSTYEQYF
>-|TRBJ2-1|TRBV2
CASYRDRNNEQFF
>-|TRBJ1-1|TRBV7-9
CASSSPAGLGTEAFF
>-|TRBJ1-1|TRBV5-1
CASSLAEVVGTEAFF
>-|TRBJ2-2|TRBV2
CASSYRNTGELFF
>-|TRBJ2-1|TRBV5-1
CASSLGGRSSYNEQFF
>-|TRBJ2-7|TRBV10-2
CASSYRGARGGTPYEQYF
>-|TRBJ1-1|TRBV28
CASSSPRLQGRNTEAFF
>-|TRBJ1-1|TRBV5-1
CASSLVLPNTEAFF
>-|TRBJ1-2|TRBV7-9
CASSLDGGQTGGYTF
>-|TRBJ1-4|TRBV6-6
CASSPRDTEKLFF
>few|TRBJ2-5|TRBV2
CASRPGLAGSQETQYF
>-|-|TRBV7-9
CASSKGQNVYEQYF
>-|TRBJ1-3|TRBV6-1
CASSELTGVGNTIYF
>-|TRBJ1-5|TRBV5-1
CASSPNPNRDQPQHF
>-|TRBJ1-5|TRBV6-1
CASSTDRGSQPQHF
>-|TRBJ2-3|TRBV5-8
CASSHKRGGADTQYF
>-|TRBJ2-7|TRBV5-1
CASSPAGTQYEQYF
>-|TRBJ2-2|TRBV6-4
CASLSGELFF
>once|TRBJ1-5|TRBV14
CASSQGREQPQHF
>-|TRBJ2-7|TRBV11-2
CASSYGTSGISSYEQYF
>-|TRBJ1-1|TRBV5-1
CASSFGGDEAFF
>-|TRBJ2-7|TRBV15
CATSSPSGSSHEQYF
>few|TRBJ2-5|TRBV4-2
CASSRAGTSGLYQETQYF
>-|TRBJ1-6|TRBV6-1
CASSEQRGNSPLHF
>-|TRBJ2-1|TRBV18
CASSLDRTSGTHEQFF
>-|TRBJ2-3|TRBV2
CASSSGFTDTQYF
>-|TRBJ2-3|TRBV5-4
CASSLPGKNTDTQYF
>-|TRBJ1-1|TRBV4-2
CASSQDMGQGDTEAFF
>-|TRBJ2-7|TRBV5-8
CASITGTSRIYEQYF
>-|TRBJ1-3|TRBV11-1
CASSSWARERGNTIYF
>-|TRBJ1-2|TRBV6-1
CASSEGGTYGYTF
>once|TRBJ1-2|TRBV10-2
CASSEKRQRGYTF
>few|TRBJ1-3|TRBV12-5
CASGQTAQTRNTIYF
>-|TRBJ2-1|TRBV29-1
CSVDDSGSARHNEQFF
>-|TRBJ2-2|TRBV7-3
CASSLGGTGELFF
>-|TRBJ1-1|TRBV5-1
CASSLWGSDTEAFF
>-|TRBJ1-5|TRBV19
CASSITGTGGYSNQPQHF
>-|TRBJ1-5|TRBV27
CASSARESNQPQHF
>-|TRBJ1-1|TRBV6-5
CASSGWSGSEAFF
>once|TRBJ2-2|TRBV14
CASSQDSSQQGGTGELFF
>-|TRBJ2-4|TRBV7-2
CASSLRGSKNIQYF
>-|TRBJ2-3|TRBV4-2
CASSQEGGAGTDTQYF
>-|TRBJ1-1|TRBV28
CASSAGGMNTEAFF
>-|TRBJ2-1|TRBV27
CASSLTEALTTEQFF
>few|TRBJ2-5|TRBV4-2
CASSSTPLATQETQYF
>-|TRBJ1-5|TRBV18
CASSPYDAGNQPQHF
>-|TRBJ1-2|TRBV28
CASSFGGAHSNYGYTF
>-|TRBJ2-5|TRBV6-5
CASSYRQETQYF
>-|TRBJ2-7|TRBV14
CASSQVAFSSYEQYF
>-|TRBJ2-5|TRBV11-2
CASSFSGRETQYF
>-|TRBJ1-4|TRBV5-4
CASSLKGLGNEKLFF
>once|TRBJ2-1|TRBV28
CASGSSYNEQFF
>-|-|TRBV7-8
CASSSRWTGPRDEQYF
>-|TRBJ1-4|TRBV19
CASSIDRGGEKLFF